A selection of T cell receptor beta chains follows, all from one sample in a study. TCRdb passed the RT-PCR reads through MiXCR, listing each CDR3 protein once. The table records about 680,000 distinct CDR3 sequences, more than 13% of them present only once. The sequencing sample was made of memory CD4+ T cells from blood. Source of these receptors: a female donor in good health, serving as a healthy control. Each CDR3 is given with its conserved first and last residue.

v_call	j_call	cdr3_aa
TRBV20-1	TRBJ2-4	CSARAGGQLDIQYF
TRBV5-1	TRBJ2-3	CASSPGGSGDTQYF
TRBV30	TRBJ2-5	CAWSVGGTSGRETQYF
TRBV7-2	TRBJ2-5	CASSTRTQETQYF
TRBV5-1	TRBJ2-6	CASSRRDRGFSGANVLTF
TRBV27	TRBJ2-3	CASSLGASGRDTQYF
TRBV10-3	TRBJ1-1	CAISFRGNTEAFF
TRBV6-2/TRBV6-3	TRBJ2-1	CASSTTAPSNEQFF
TRBV24-1	TRBJ2-1	CATSDPRAGIGRNEQFF
TRBV7-2	TRBJ2-3	CASKTGTSTDTQYF
TRBV20-1	TRBJ2-7	CSAGGTSGSEEQYF
TRBV28	TRBJ2-2	CASTSRANTGELFF
TRBV20-1	TRBJ2-1	CSARISSINEQFF
TRBV5-6	TRBJ2-5	CASSHRGAGATQYF
TRBV5-1	TRBJ1-4	CASSLGTTNEKLFF
TRBV7-2	TRBJ1-2	CASSQTAGQGGYGYTF
TRBV4-3	TRBJ2-3	CASSQERGRADTQYF